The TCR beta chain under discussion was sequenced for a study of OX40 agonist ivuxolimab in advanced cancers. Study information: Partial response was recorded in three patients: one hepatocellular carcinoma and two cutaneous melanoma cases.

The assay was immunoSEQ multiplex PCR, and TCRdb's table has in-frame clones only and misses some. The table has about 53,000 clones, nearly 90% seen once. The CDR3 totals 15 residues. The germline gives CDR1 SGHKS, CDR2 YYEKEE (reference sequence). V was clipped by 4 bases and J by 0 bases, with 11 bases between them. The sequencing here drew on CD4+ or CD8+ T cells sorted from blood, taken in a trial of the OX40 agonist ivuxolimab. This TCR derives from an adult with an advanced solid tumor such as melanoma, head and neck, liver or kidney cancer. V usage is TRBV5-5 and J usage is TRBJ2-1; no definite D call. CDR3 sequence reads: CASSPYRSSYNEQFF. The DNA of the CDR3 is TGTGCCAGCAGCCCTTATAGGAGCTCCTACAATGAGCAGTTCTTC.